These 10 T cell receptor beta chains were sequenced from one sample in a study of human T cells and chemical hapten exposure (dated by TCRdb to 2020 to 2023). Library preparation employed RACE. Instrument used: NextSeq 500. The raw public reads went through TCRdb reprocessing: fastp at Q25, MiXCR clone calling, in-frame beta chains kept. Here each entry gathers all rows of one CDR3 protein and keeps the most common genes and DNA. The sample table contains approximately 50,000 distinct CDR3 sequences; only one count was recorded for 9.9% of them. The ten biggest clones cover about 15% of the sample. Per the publication, the time point label means: patch test 3, about 24 weeks after DPC sensitization. Sample treatment or condition, as interpreted from the label and publication: therapeutic diphenylcyclopropenone sensitization with weekly scalp DPC. The sample was whole blood, taken in connection with sensitization to the hapten diphenylcyclopropenone (DPC). These receptors were taken from a woman in her thirties or forties with alopecia areata. Some clones in this sample may be carry-over from other donors' samples.

This clonotype appeared a few times. The DNA for the CDR3 is TGTGCCAGCAGTTTACACAGGAGCTTAGCCAAAAACATTCAGTACTTC. The encoded protein is CASSLHRSLAKNIQYF. The chain joins TRBV12-3 or TRBV12-4 to TRBJ2-4, with a tentative D call TRBD1 (5 bases). Trimming stripped 2 bases from V and 0 bases from J, with 11 bases between. This CDR3 is built from 16 residues.

The chain recombines TRBV25-1 with TRBJ1-2; 9 positions agree with TRBD1. Germline V CDR1 and CDR2: MGHDK, SYGVNS. The junction had 9 bases not matched to a gene; V was cut back by 6 bases and J by 4 bases. CDR3 length: 15 amino acids. CDR3 sequence: CASRGQGKRPYGYTF. For the CDR3, the DNA is TGTGCCAGCAGGGGACAGGGAAAGAGACCCTATGGCTACACCTTC.

V is TRBV15 and J is TRBJ2-3; perhaps TRBD1 as D (6 bases). V lost 1 base, J lost 4 bases, and 12 bases lay in between. The CDR3 has 15 residues. From germline, CDR1 is LNHNV and CDR2 YYDKDF (reference sequence). The CDR3 reads CATSRARGGPDTQYF. The CDR3 coding sequence is TGTGCCACCAGCAGAGCGAGAGGGGGACCAGATACGCAGTATTTT.

The rearrangement links TRBV27 to TRBJ2-5, with a weak D call TRBD2 (5 bases). Germline-derived CDR1 and CDR2 are MNHEY and SMNVEV (reference sequence). With 2 bases removed from V and 9 bases from J, the gap between germline ends came to 16 bases. The CDR3 loop spans 14 amino acids. This CDR3 is CASSLNPGYGAQYF. Here the CDR3 DNA reads TGTGCCAGCAGTTTAAACCCGGGGTACGGGGCCCAGTACTTC.

Many counts were recorded for this clonotype. The chain has TRBV20-1 and TRBJ2-7; D is undetermined. Germline CDR1 and CDR2: DFQATT and SNEGSKA (reference sequence). The CDR3 is made up of 12 amino acids. Trimming stripped 6 bases from V and 7 bases from J, with 16 bases between. CDR3 in amino acids: CSAAREVREQYF. DNA of the CDR3: TGCAGTGCCGCGCGAGAGGTGAGAGAGCAGTACTTC.

This clonotype was seen many times. This chain uses TRBV6-5 with TRBJ2-1; tentative D call: TRBD2 (7 bases). The CDR3 contains 16 residues. From germline, CDR1 is MNHEY and CDR2 SVGAGI. Trimming left V 0 bases short and J 2 bases short, with 11 bases between. The CDR3 protein is CASSYSIGGPYNEQFF. DNA for the CDR3: TGTGCCAGCAGTTACTCGATCGGGGGGCCCTACAATGAGCAGTTCTTC.

V usage is TRBV6-4 and J usage is TRBJ2-3; TRBD1 agrees at 7 bases. Germline lookup yields CDR1 MRHNA and CDR2 SNTAGT. The CDR3 has 14 residues. The V and J ends lost 0 bases and 4 bases, in that order; junction bases with no gene match: 1. The CDR3 spells CASSDSQGADTQYF. The CDR3 DNA is TGTGCCAGCAGTGACTCGCAGGGGGCAGATACGCAGTATTTT.

In its sample, this clonotype was seen a few times. The chain joins TRBV15 to TRBJ2-4, with TRBD1 matching 7 bases. With 5 bases clipped from V and 8 bases from J, the junction kept 9 bases outside the gene matches. This CDR3 contains 14 residues. CDR1 is LNHNV, CDR2 YYDKDF, per germline (reference sequence). In DNA, the CDR3 is TGTGCCACCAGCCCGACAGGGAGCTGGGACATTCAGTACTTC. Protein product: CATSPTGSWDIQYF.

V usage is TRBV18 and J usage is TRBJ1-2, with a weak D call TRBD1 (5 bases). This CDR3 contains 15 residues. Trimming left V 0 bases short and J 3 bases short, with 11 bases between. Germline V gene lookup returns CDR1 KGHSH and CDR2 LQKENI. CDR3 loop: CASSPPAGHHYGYTF. In DNA form, the CDR3 reads TGTGCCAGCTCACCACCGGCGGGGCATCACTATGGCTACACCTTC.

The chain combines TRBV7-9 with TRBJ2-7, with 9 bases aligning to TRBD1. This CDR3 has 15 residues. Germline-derived CDR1 and CDR2 are SEHNR and FQNEAQ (reference sequence). V trimming: 4 bases; J trimming: 0 bases; junction bases outside the gene matches: 4. CDR3 DNA: TGTGCCAGCAGCTCAAGGACAGGGGTCTCCTACGAGCAGTACTTC. It encodes CASSSRTGVSYEQYF.